This T cell receptor (beta chain) was documented in a study of T cell changes during pregnancy in multiple sclerosis. The CDR3 is made up of 17 amino acids. Profiled with immunoSEQ multiplex PCR; TCRdb holds only in-frame clones, not every one. The sample has about 84,000 clones, approximately 95% seen once. Sequencing used peripheral blood, obtained in the second trimester of pregnancy. The clonotype originates from a female donor in good health, enrolled as a control in a pregnancy study. V and J are TRBV21-1 and TRBJ2-3; the D call of TRBD2 is as the table states it, not checked on the DNA. TRBV21-1 is an annotated pseudogene. This CDR3 is CASSKKWEGIGADTQYF. The CDR3 DNA follows: TGTGCCAGCAGCAAGAAGTGGGAGGGGATCGGTGCAGATACGCAGTATTTT.